This TCR beta chain is drawn from a study of cytomegalovirus exposure and HLA in healthy donors. Study-wide findings and caveats: In a later analysis, TCR beta V- and J-gene trimming showed a link to a missense DCLRE1C variant.

The PCR was carried out with 60 Vbeta primers and 13 Jbeta primers. As originally analysed: Later analysis identified tens of millions of unique TCR beta chains, about 10 million shared. TCRdb's table, derived via immunoSEQ multiplex PCR, lists solely in-frame clones and lacks some. The V and J calls and clone size were taken over from that table, and D and trimming were inferred from the DNA. The table shows about 240,000 clones, with about 80% occurring only once. Donors were ostensibly healthy at sampling, although undocumented immune exposures were probable. Note on this clone: Antigen unknown.

Germline V gene sequence: CDR1 MNHNY, CDR2 SVGAGI (reference sequence). Trimming at V came to 2 bases and at J to 9 bases, leaving 9 bases not matched to a gene. This CDR3 is built from 14 residues. The receptor's source is a woman between 55 and 75 years old in good health and CMV-seropositive. Material: PBMCs. This chain links TRBV6-6 with TRBJ2-7; TRBD2 matches 8 bases. CDR3 loop: CASSYGLAGDGQYF. CDR3 DNA sequence: TGTGCCAGCAGTTACGGGCTAGCGGGTGACGGGCAGTACTTC.